One and the same sample provided the 5 T cell receptor beta chains below, sequenced in a study of memory CD4+ T cells and cytomegalovirus serostatus. Single viable CD3+CD4+CD8-CD45RO+ cells were sorted as the memory CD4+ T cells. Produced via immunoSEQ multiplex PCR; TCRdb's table is partial and in-frame only. The repertoire holds about 42,000 clones, with over 70% as singletons. The sequenced sample consisted of memory CD4+ T cells from blood. The receptors derive from an adult in good health and CMV-seronegative.

As for this clone: This sample also contains other DNA sequences that code for the same CDR3. The chain is built from TRBV28 and TRBJ1-1, with D uncertain. V lost 5 bases and J 11 bases, leaving 15 bases between the germline ends. CDR1 is MDHEN and CDR2 is SYDVKM in the germline V gene. The CDR3 consists of 12 residues. As DNA, the CDR3 is TGTGCCAGCAGTCCAGGACGAAAAGAGGCTTTCTTT. It codes for CASSPGRKEAFF.

The V call is TRBV19, the J call TRBJ2-7; D gene uncertain. The CDR3 has 13 amino acids. Germline V gene lookup returns CDR1 LNHDA and CDR2 SQIVND (reference sequence). V was pared by 5 bases and J by 6 bases, with 14 bases between. This CDR3 is CASSLRGVTEQYF. The CDR3 DNA is TGTGCCAGTAGTTTGCGTGGGGTCACCGAGCAGTACTTC.

The chain recombines TRBV5-1 with TRBJ2-3, with TRBD2 matching 14 bases. Germline CDR1 is SGHRS and CDR2 is YFSETQ. This CDR3 contains 16 residues. V was pared by 4 bases and J by 5 bases, with 6 bases of the junction left unmatched. The CDR3 coding sequence is TGCGCCAGCAGCCCGGGACTAGCGGGGGTAAGAGATACGCAGTATTTT. The encoded protein is CASSPGLAGVRDTQYF. Complete variable domain (other parts from reference TRBV5-1 and TRBJ2-3): KAGVTQTPRYLIKTRGQQVTLSCSPISGHRSVSWYQQTPGQGLQFLFEYFSETQRNKGNFPGRFSGRQFSNSRSEMNVSTLELGDSALYLCASSPGLAGVRDTQYFGPGTRLTVL.

This clone was recorded a few times. J is TRBJ2-7 and V is TRBV6-1; TRBD2 is a possible D gene (5 bases). V lost 6 bases and J lost 4, with 16 bases in between. Germline values: CDR1 MNHNS, CDR2 SASEGT. The CDR3 loop spans 14 amino acids. The CDR3 region has the DNA TGTGCCAGCAGGGTCGCTCCGGGATCTTACGAGCAGTACTTC. Its protein product is CASRVAPGSYEQYF.

This chain links TRBV11-2 with TRBJ1-1; 7 bases align to TRBD1. This CDR3 contains 15 residues. The germline gives CDR1 SGHAT, CDR2 FQNNGV. With 5 bases clipped from V and 6 bases from J, the junction kept 12 bases outside the gene matches. CDR3 nucleotides: TGTGCCAGCAGCGCCGGACAGGTACCGCGAGCTGAAGCTTTCTTT. Translated: CASSAGQVPRAEAFF.